Following are 25 T cell receptor beta chains from one sample sequenced in a study of beta chain features in type 1 diabetes. Notes on the study in general: The study found moderately but significantly shorter TCRB CDR3s in all four CD4+ subsets of Type 1 diabetes patients.

No antigen is known for these receptors. Reverse transcribing all isolated RNA meant expressed TCRB transcripts were sequenced. Only in-frame clones appear in the TCRdb table, and some are missing; sequencing was by immunoSEQ multiplex PCR. The top ten clones hold roughly 0.75% of a sample with under 150,000 clones, 9% of them seen once. Sequenced: central memory CD4+ T cells from blood. Receptors originate from a man between 25 and 39 years old with type 1 diabetes.

The V call is TRBV5-1, the J call TRBJ2-7, with TRBD1 matching 7 bases. V shed 3 bases and J 2 bases; nucleotides not matched to a gene: 5. The CDR3 consists of 14 residues. Germline V gene lookup returns CDR1 SGHRS and CDR2 YFSETQ. In DNA form, the CDR3 reads TGCGCCAGCAGCTCGGGACAGCCAACCTACGAGCAGTACTTC. It codes for CASSSGQPTYEQYF.

The J gene is TRBJ1-2, the V gene TRBV5-1; D unclear. The germline V gene has CDR1 SGHRS and CDR2 YFSETQ. The V gene lost 4 bases and the J gene lost 7 bases, with 11 bases spanning the gap. The CDR3 is 12 residues long. CDR3 amino acids: CASSVRNSGYTF. In DNA, the CDR3 is TGCGCCAGCAGCGTCCGTAATAGTGGCTACACCTTC.

This clone was observed a few times. The same CDR3 is also encoded by other DNA sequences in this sample. The gene calls are TRBV6-5 and TRBJ1-6; a possible D gene is TRBD1 (5 bases). The germline V gene has CDR1 MNHEY and CDR2 SVGAGI. Trimming cost V 0 bases and J 8 bases, with 11 bases left between them. This CDR3 spans 15 amino acids. The CDR3 DNA follows: TGTGCCAGCAGTTACTCTAGGGGAGGGGATTCACCCCTCCACTTT. Translating gives CASSYSRGGDSPLHF.

Regarding this clone: Other DNA sequences in this sample translate to the same CDR3. The V call is TRBV5-1, the J call TRBJ2-1; D remains unclear. Germline-derived CDR1 and CDR2 are SGHRS and YFSETQ. The V end was cut by 1 base, the J end by 0 bases, with 8 bases between. The length of the CDR3 is 15 residues. The CDR3 DNA reads as TGCGCCAGCAGCTTGTCTCCGAGCTCCTACAATGAGCAGTTCTTC. Residues: CASSLSPSSYNEQFF.

Ten or more counts support this clone. The chain combines TRBV29-1 with TRBJ1-2; 8 bases agree with TRBD1. The V segment lost 3 bases and the J segment 4 bases; nucleotides outside the gene matches: 7. Germline assignment: CDR1 SQVTM and CDR2 ANQGSEA. CDR3 size: 14 residues. As DNA, the CDR3 is TGCAGCGTTGAGGGTGGGACAGGAATCTATGGCTACACCTTC. This codes for CSVEGGTGIYGYTF.

This clone was counted between two and nine times. V and J are TRBV15 and TRBJ2-1; TRBD2 is a possible D gene (6 bases). This CDR3 region has 15 residues. The ends were cut back, 4 bases at V and 2 bases at J, with 12 bases in the middle. Germline V lookup: CDR1 LNHNV, CDR2 YYDKDF (reference sequence). Written as DNA, the CDR3 is TGTGCCACCAGCAACTTATTAGCGGCCTACAATGAGCAGTTCTTC. Its translation is CATSNLLAAYNEQFF.

This clone was detected a few times. This sequence joins TRBV5-1 and TRBJ1-2; 11 bases match TRBD1. Germline V gives CDR1 SGHRS, CDR2 YFSETQ. CDR3 length: 15 amino acids. Trimming at V came to 4 bases and at J to 1 base, leaving 3 bases not matched to a gene. CDR3 DNA sequence: TGCGCCAGCAGCCCCGGGACAGGGGGTAACTATGGCTACACCTTC. It encodes CASSPGTGGNYGYTF.

The V gene is TRBV19, the J gene TRBJ2-3; D call uncertain. CDR3 length: 15 amino acids. V was trimmed by 4 bases and J by 2 bases, leaving 13 bases between them. Germline V gene sequence: CDR1 LNHDA, CDR2 SQIVND (reference sequence). The CDR3 DNA follows: TGTGCCAGTAGTAAGGAGAAACCGCCCACAGATACGCAGTATTTT. This gives the protein CASSKEKPPTDTQYF.

The chain combines TRBV25-1 with TRBJ1-6, with a possible D match to TRBD1 (5 bases). This CDR3 is built from 13 residues. V was clipped by 10 bases and J by 8 bases, with 15 bases between them. CDR1 and CDR2 (germline): MGHDK, SYGVNS. This CDR3 reads CATRRGTDSPLHF. DNA of the CDR3: TGTGCCACCCGGCGGGGCACCGATTCACCCCTCCACTTT.

This clone was recorded at least ten times. CDR3 sequence reads: CASSQIQGGEQYF. In nucleotides, the CDR3 is TGCGCCAGCAGCCAAATACAGGGGGGGGAGCAGTACTTC. J is TRBJ2-7 and V is TRBV4-3, with D possibly being TRBD1 (8 bases). Trimming stripped 2 bases from V and 7 bases from J, with 12 bases between. Germline CDR1 LGHNA, CDR2 YSLEER. This CDR3 is 13 amino acids long.

The rearrangement uses TRBV28 and TRBJ2-3; TRBD2 agrees at 9 bases. The germline CDR1 and CDR2 sequences are MDHEN and SYDVKM. This CDR3 has 16 residues. The V gene end was trimmed by 4 bases and the J gene end by 0 bases; junction bases not matched to a gene: 5. As DNA, the CDR3 is TGTGCCAGCAGTTCTCGGACTAGCGAAAGCACAGATACGCAGTATTTT. It specifies CASSSRTSESTDTQYF.

The rearrangement joins TRBV5-1 to TRBJ1-2; 9 positions match TRBD1. The germline CDR1 and CDR2 sequences are SGHRS and YFSETQ. V was pared by 4 bases and J by 10 bases, with 17 bases of the junction left unmatched. CDR3 size: 16 residues. The CDR3 DNA reads TGCGCCAGCAGCGGAGCCACCGGGACAGGGCATACTACCTACACCTTC. Its protein product is CASSGATGTGHTTYTF.

This clone was detected only a few times. This chain uses TRBV4-2 with TRBJ2-2; D unclear. CDR1 and CDR2 (germline): LGHNA, YNFKEQ. The CDR3 runs to 15 residues. The V end lost 0 bases, the J end lost 4 bases, and 9 bases lay between the germline ends. The CDR3 loop is CASSQDIQATGELFF. For the CDR3, the DNA is TGTGCCAGCAGCCAAGATATCCAGGCCACCGGGGAGCTGTTTTTT.

This clone was seen more than once but under ten times. The rearrangement joins TRBV19 to TRBJ2-1, with 7 nucleotides matching TRBD1. V lost 6 bases and J lost 8; bases outside the gene matches: 7. The V gene's germline CDR1 is LNHDA and CDR2 SQIVND (reference sequence). The CDR3 contains 13 residues. CDR3: CASSYRGRDEQFF. CDR3 bases: TGTGCCAGTAGCTACAGGGGCAGGGATGAGCAGTTCTTC.

The V gene is TRBV9, the J gene TRBJ2-7, with D maybe TRBD2 (5 bases). The CDR3 is made up of 15 amino acids. Deletions cut 4 bases from V and 0 bases from J, with 14 bases between. The germline V gene encodes CDR1 SGDLS and CDR2 YYNGEE. The CDR3 bases are TGTGCCAGCAGCCCTACTAGTAGAAGCTCCTACGAGCAGTACTTC. It translates to CASSPTSRSSYEQYF.

The chain employs TRBV27 and TRBJ2-7; 8 bases line up with TRBD1. The trim removed 7 bases at V and 2 bases at J, leaving 7 bases unmatched. From germline, CDR1 is MNHEY and CDR2 SMNVEV (reference sequence). The CDR3 spans 14 residues. As DNA, the CDR3 is TGTGCCAGCAACCATCAGGGGGCCGCCTACGAGCAGTACTTC. As protein: CASNHQGAAYEQYF.

Only a few counts were recorded for this clone. The rearrangement uses TRBV6-6 and TRBJ1-2; 7 bases fit TRBD1. Trimming took 7 bases from V and 4 from J; bases not matched to a gene: 6. CDR3 size: 13 residues. From germline, CDR1 is MNHNY and CDR2 SVGAGI (reference sequence). DNA for the CDR3: TGTGCCAGCAAACTGGGACAGCTCTATGGCTACACCTTC. Amino acid sequence: CASKLGQLYGYTF.

Many counts were recorded for this clone. The chain combines TRBV2 with TRBJ1-2; tentative D call: TRBD1 (5 bases). CDR3 length: 12 residues. The V end lost 2 bases, the J end lost 8 bases, and 9 bases lay between the germline ends. Germline V lookup: CDR1 SNHLY, CDR2 FYNNEI. The CDR3 protein is CASSERGLGYTF. CDR3 sequence (DNA): TGTGCCAGCAGTGAAAGGGGTTTGGGCTACACCTTC. Full variable domain (remainder filled in from reference TRBV2 and TRBJ1-2): EPEVTQTPSHQVTQMGQEVILRCVPISNHLYFYWYRQILGQKVEFLVSFYNNEISEKSEIFDDQFSVERPDGSNFTLKIRSTKLEDSAMYFCASSERGLGYTFGSGTRLTVV.

The CDR3 DNA sequence: TGCGCCAGCGGACAGGCCGTTAATGAAAAACTGTTTTTT. It yields the protein CASGQAVNEKLFF. This sequence joins TRBV5-1 and TRBJ1-4; 7 nucleotides line up with TRBD1. V lost 7 bases and J lost 4; bases outside the gene matches: 4. In germline, CDR1 is SGHRS, CDR2 YFSETQ. This CDR3 region has 13 residues.

The chain links TRBV11-1 to TRBJ1-3, with no clear D. Trimming removed 2 bases at V and 0 bases at J, with 5 bases between. The CDR3 runs to 14 residues. Germline values: CDR1 SGHAT, CDR2 FQDESV (reference sequence). CDR3 region: CASSLPSSGNTIYF. As DNA, the CDR3 is TGTGCCAGCAGCTTACCTTCCTCTGGAAACACCATATATTTT.

This clone was detected only a few times. The chain links TRBV28 to TRBJ1-2, with D hard to call. Trimming removed 3 bases at V and 1 base at J, with 3 bases between. Germline loops: CDR1 MDHEN, CDR2 SYDVKM. The CDR3 has 12 residues. The CDR3 bases are TGTGCCAGCAGTTTCAATAACTATGGCTACACCTTC. It yields the protein CASSFNNYGYTF.

The table lists this clone with a few counts. The genes are TRBV14 and TRBJ1-2, with D unclear. The length of the CDR3 is 14 residues. With 4 bases removed from V and 1 base from J, the gap between germline ends came to 10 bases. The germline V gene encodes CDR1 SGHDN and CDR2 FVKESK. CDR3 in amino acids: CASSPRRSNYGYTF. Here the CDR3 DNA reads TGTGCCAGCAGCCCACGGAGGAGTAACTATGGCTACACCTTC.

J is TRBJ1-2 and V is TRBV11-2, with D perhaps TRBD1 (6 bases). The germline V gene has CDR1 SGHAT and CDR2 FQNNGV. Trimming stripped 5 bases from V and 2 bases from J, with 15 bases between. The CDR3 is 15 residues long. The CDR3 loop reads CASSPRLQGNYGYTF. The CDR3 nucleotides read TGTGCCAGCAGCCCCAGACTTCAGGGGAACTATGGCTACACCTTC.

The chain is built from TRBV2 and TRBJ1-5; 7 nucleotides agree with TRBD1. This CDR3 has 14 amino acids. Germline V gene lookup returns CDR1 SNHLY and CDR2 FYNNEI. J lost 7 bases, V lost 5 bases, and 8 bases had no gene match. The CDR3 region is CASSPTGLGQPQHF. The CDR3 nucleotides are TGTGCCAGCAGTCCGACAGGGCTAGGGCAGCCCCAGCATTTT.

The sample holds a few counts of this clone. The J gene is TRBJ2-1, the V gene TRBV7-8, with D hard to call. CDR1 SGHVS and CDR2 FQNEAQ come from the germline V gene. V was pared by 6 bases and J by 8 bases, with 14 bases between. The length of the CDR3 is 13 residues. In DNA, the CDR3 is TGTGCCAGCAGTCCTAGACTTGTGGATGAGCAGTTCTTC. It encodes CASSPRLVDEQFF.